Shown below are 21 T cell receptor beta chains from a single sample sequenced in a study of cytomegalovirus exposure and HLA in healthy donors. With 60 Vbeta and 13 Jbeta primers, the PCR was carried out. Sequenced by immunoSEQ multiplex PCR; TCRdb stores in-frame clones only, minus some. This table has fewer than 250,000 clones, roughly 77% appearing once. Sequencing was done on a sample of PBMCs. The origin of the receptors is a male donor in good health and CMV-seropositive.

The chain is built from TRBV11-3 and TRBJ2-1, with 11 bases fitting TRBD2. The CDR3 totals 17 residues. In germline, CDR1 is SGHNT, CDR2 YENEEA. J gave up 10 bases and V 4 bases, and 15 bases lay outside the gene matches. CDR3 residues: CASSSQTSGITSKEQFF. In DNA, the CDR3 is TGTGCCAGCAGCTCGCAGACTAGCGGGATAACCTCCAAGGAGCAGTTCTTC.

This clone occurred a few times. The chain has TRBV11-2 and TRBJ2-7; 7 bases agree with TRBD1. V lost 2 bases and J lost 0; bases outside the gene matches: 7. The CDR3 is 16 amino acids. Germline V gene sequence: CDR1 SGHAT, CDR2 FQNNGV. As DNA, the CDR3 is TGTGCCAGCAGCTTATCCTCCGGACAGGTCTCCTACGAGCAGTACTTC. Translated: CASSLSSGQVSYEQYF.

On this clone itself: The same CDR3 also results from other DNA sequences found in this sample. The chain combines TRBV7-3 with TRBJ2-1; 11 bases map to TRBD2. V lost 4 bases, J lost 8 bases, and 10 bases stayed unmatched. Germline CDR1 is SGHTA and CDR2 is FQGTGA. This CDR3 contains 16 residues. The CDR3 loop reads CASSSIAGGPKDEQFF. Written as DNA, the CDR3 is TGTGCCAGCAGCTCGATAGCGGGAGGGCCTAAGGATGAGCAGTTCTTC.

The chain carries TRBV27 and TRBJ2-5; tentatively, D is TRBD2 (5 bases). The J call may not be correct, given that the DNA end is closer to TRBJ2-7. CDR1 MNHEY and CDR2 SMNVEV come from the germline V gene (reference sequence). CDR3 length equals 13 residues. The CDR3 nucleotides read TGTGCCAGCAGGAACAGACTAACCTACGAGCAGTACTTC. Protein: CASRNRLTYEQYF.

The table lists this clone with a few counts. The V call is TRBV2, the J call TRBJ2-7; possibly TRBD2 for D (6 bases). The CDR3 spans 13 residues. Germline V gives CDR1 SNHLY, CDR2 FYNNEI. V gave up 6 bases and J gave up 2 bases, with 11 bases separating them. CDR3 DNA: TGTGCCAGCAGGTTCGGGACTGCCTACGAGCAGTACTTC. Its translation is CASRFGTAYEQYF. Combining the CDR3 with reference TRBV2 and TRBJ2-7 gives the whole variable domain EPEVTQTPSHQVTQMGQEVILRCVPISNHLYFYWYRQILGQKVEFLVSFYNNEISEKSEIFDDQFSVERPDGSNFTLKIRSTKLEDSAMYFCASRFGTAYEQYFGPGTRLTVT.

This chain joins TRBV25-1 and TRBJ2-5, with D perhaps matching TRBD2 (5 bases). Germline loops: CDR1 MGHDK, CDR2 SYGVNS. CDR3 size: 15 residues. V gave up 2 bases and J gave up 2 bases, with 12 bases separating them. The CDR3 loop is CASSEQVQRQETQYF. CDR3 nucleotides: TGTGCCAGCAGTGAACAGGTCCAGCGGCAAGAGACCCAGTACTTC. Complete variable domain (other parts from reference TRBV25-1 and TRBJ2-5): EADIYQTPRYLVIGTGKKITLECSQTMGHDKMYWYQQDPGMELHLIHYSYGVNSTEKGDLSSESTVSRIRTEHFPLTLESARPSHTSQYLCASSEQVQRQETQYFGPGTRLLVL.

The chain recombines TRBV28 with TRBJ2-2, with 9 bases matching TRBD1. The CDR3 is 17 amino acids. Germline-derived CDR1 and CDR2 are MDHEN and SYDVKM. The V gene end was trimmed by 2 bases and the J gene end by 7 bases; junction bases not matched to a gene: 11. The CDR3 spells CASSLTPGQGGNGELFF. The CDR3, as DNA: TGTGCCAGCAGTTTAACGCCGGGACAGGGAGGGAACGGGGAGCTGTTTTTT.

This chain uses TRBV5-4 with TRBJ1-3; a possible D gene is TRBD1 (5 bases). The CDR3 loop spans 12 amino acids. The V end was cut by 9 bases, the J end by 3 bases, with 10 bases between. Germline values: CDR1 SGHNT, CDR2 YYREEE (reference sequence). The CDR3 loop reads CATGQGGNTIYF. The CDR3 DNA sequence: TGTGCCACCGGCCAGGGTGGAAACACCATATATTTT.

The gene calls are TRBV27 and TRBJ2-2, with D uncertain. V lost 5 bases and J 9 bases, leaving 13 bases between the germline ends. Germline-derived CDR1 and CDR2 are MNHEY and SMNVEV (reference sequence). The CDR3 sequence is 13 residues long. The CDR3 region has the DNA TGTGCCAGCAGTGGGCCCGTGTTGAGGGAGCTGTTTTTT. The encoded protein is CASSGPVLRELFF.

The chain links TRBV18 to TRBJ2-7, with D possibly TRBD1 on 6 matching bases. V shed 8 bases and J shed 4 bases, with 21 bases lying between them. Germline V gene sequence: CDR1 KGHSH, CDR2 LQKENI. The CDR3 extends over 15 amino acids. CDR3 in DNA: TGTGCCAGCCATGGTCAGGACAGCCGCCTTTACGAGCAGTACTTC. Translation: CASHGQDSRLYEQYF.

V gene TRBV7-9 combines with J gene TRBJ1-5; no clear D. CDR1 is SEHNR and CDR2 is FQNEAQ in the germline V gene (reference sequence). The CDR3 is 14 residues long. Trimming removed 7 bases from V and 0 bases from J, with 10 bases in between. DNA for the CDR3: TGTGCCAGCACCCAGTCTTATAGCAATCAGCCCCAGCATTTT. This encodes CASTQSYSNQPQHF.

This clone has only a few counts. This chain links TRBV19 with TRBJ1-2; 9 bases are a match to TRBD1. In germline, CDR1 is LNHDA, CDR2 SQIVND (reference sequence). This CDR3 comprises 12 residues. With V trimmed by 6 bases and J by 10 bases, 6 bases remained unmatched. The CDR3 bases are TGTGCCAGTAGCGAAACAGGGGGCCCCTACACCTTC. Protein product: CASSETGGPYTF. Combining the CDR3 with reference TRBV19 and TRBJ1-2 gives the whole variable domain DGGITQSPKYLFRKEGQNVTLSCEQNLNHDAMYWYRQDPGQGLRLIYYSQIVNDFQKGDIAEGYSVSREKKESFPLTVTSAQKNPTAFYLCASSETGGPYTFGSGTRLTVV.

The chain is built from TRBV25-1 and TRBJ2-1, with a possible D match to TRBD2 (6 bases). The CDR3 totals 15 residues. Germline V gives CDR1 MGHDK, CDR2 SYGVNS. The V end was cut by 7 bases, the J end by 1 base, with 14 bases between. The CDR3 DNA is TGTGCCAGCACCTTACTCGGGGGATCCTACAATGAGCAGTTCTTC. Translated: CASTLLGGSYNEQFF. The variable domain in full, with the rest retrieved from reference TRBV25-1 and TRBJ2-1, is EADIYQTPRYLVIGTGKKITLECSQTMGHDKMYWYQQDPGMELHLIHYSYGVNSTEKGDLSSESTVSRIRTEHFPLTLESARPSHTSQYLCASTLLGGSYNEQFFGPGTRLTVL.

V usage is TRBV19 and J usage is TRBJ1-5; TRBD1 is a possible D gene (6 bases). Germline lookup yields CDR1 LNHDA and CDR2 SQIVND (reference sequence). Trimming shortened V by 0 bases and J by 3 bases, and 18 bases separated the two germline ends. CDR3 length: 18 amino acids. CDR3 amino acids: CASSIDLGADRINQPQHF. The CDR3 coding sequence is TGTGCCAGTAGTATAGATCTTGGCGCGGACAGAATCAATCAGCCCCAGCATTTT. Together with reference TRBV19 and TRBJ1-5, the CDR3 gives the full variable domain: DGGITQSPKYLFRKEGQNVTLSCEQNLNHDAMYWYRQDPGQGLRLIYYSQIVNDFQKGDIAEGYSVSREKKESFPLTVTSAQKNPTAFYLCASSIDLGADRINQPQHFGDGTRLSIL.

This clone was picked up a small number of times. J is TRBJ2-5 and V is TRBV7-2; 10 bases line up with TRBD2. J lost 5 bases, V lost 2 bases, and 2 bases had no gene match. The CDR3 covers 14 residues. Germline V lookup: CDR1 SGHTA, CDR2 FQGNSA. CDR3 in DNA: TGTGCCAGCAGCTTAAGCGGGAGGGTTGAGACCCAGTACTTC. Translating it yields CASSLSGRVETQYF.

The CDR3 coding sequence is TGTGCCAGCAGCGGAGACCCCGTGGAGAACTACGAGCAGTACTTC. Translation: CASSGDPVENYEQYF. The gene calls are TRBV9 and TRBJ2-7; D remains unclear. The CDR3 runs to 15 residues. CDR1 and CDR2 (germline): SGDLS, YYNGEE. Between the trimmed V and J ends, which lost 3 bases and 3 bases, there was a span of 16 bases.

J is TRBJ2-7 and V is TRBV19; 8 positions agree with TRBD1. CDR1 is LNHDA and CDR2 is SQIVND in the germline V gene (reference sequence). The CDR3 is made up of 16 amino acids. Unmatched junction bases numbered 12, after V lost 4 bases and J lost 4 bases. The CDR3 is CASSTLTGQEIYEQYF. In nucleotides, the CDR3 is TGTGCCAGTAGTACATTAACGGGACAGGAGATTTACGAGCAGTACTTC.

A remark on this clone: Germline and junction disagree at one end, which may indicate a read error. This CDR3 is also generated by other DNA sequences in the sample. The chain employs TRBV29-1 and TRBJ1-2; D is ambiguous. The CDR3 covers 12 residues. Germline CDR1 and CDR2: SQVTM and ANQGSEA. The CDR3 here is CSVEPSNYGYTF. CDR3 nucleotide sequence: TGTAGCGTTGAACCCAGTAACTATGGCTACACCTTC.

This rearrangement joins TRBV10-3 to TRBJ2-7, with TRBD2 as a possible D gene (6 bases). CDR1 is ENHRY and CDR2 is SYGVKD in the germline V gene. CDR3 size: 13 residues. V was trimmed by 0 bases and J by 6 bases, leaving 9 bases between them. DNA for the CDR3: TGTGCCATCAGTGAGTCGGCGGGGCCCGAGCAGTACTTC. Amino acid sequence: CAISESAGPEQYF.

The rearrangement joins TRBV6-1 to TRBJ1-1; TRBD1 aligns across 8 bases. Per germline, CDR1 MNHNS and CDR2 SASEGT. With 1 base clipped from V and 1 base from J, the junction kept 17 bases outside the gene matches. This CDR3 region has 20 residues. CDR3 loop: CASSEGTGPSFLLKNTEAFF. The CDR3 DNA is TGTGCCAGCAGTGAAGGGACAGGGCCAAGTTTCCTTTTAAAGAACACTGAAGCTTTCTTT.

As for this clone: The junction does not match germline at one end; this may be a read error. Distinct nucleotide sequences in the sample also encode this CDR3. V and J are TRBV9 and TRBJ1-1; maybe TRBD1 (6 bases). CDR1 is SGDLS and CDR2 is YYNGEE in the germline V gene. This CDR3 spans 17 amino acids. The CDR3 sequence: CASSPLDRSYMNTEAFF. The CDR3, as DNA: TGCGCCAGCAGCCCCCTGGACAGATCCTATATGAACACTGAAGCTTTCTTT.